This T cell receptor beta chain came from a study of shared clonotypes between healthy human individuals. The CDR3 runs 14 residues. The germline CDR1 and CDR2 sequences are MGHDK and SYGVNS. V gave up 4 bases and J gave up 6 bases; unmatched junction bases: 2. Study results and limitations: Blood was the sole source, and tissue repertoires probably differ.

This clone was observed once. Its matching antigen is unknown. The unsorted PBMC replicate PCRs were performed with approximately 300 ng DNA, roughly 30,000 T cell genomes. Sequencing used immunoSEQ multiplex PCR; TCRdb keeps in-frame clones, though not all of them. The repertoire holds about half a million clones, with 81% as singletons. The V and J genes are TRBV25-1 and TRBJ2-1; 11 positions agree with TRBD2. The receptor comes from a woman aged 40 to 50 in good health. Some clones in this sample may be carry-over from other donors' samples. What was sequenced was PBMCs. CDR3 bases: TGTGCCAGCAGTGTGGGACTAGCGGTCAATGAGCAGTTCTTC. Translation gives CASSVGLAVNEQFF.